A single sample is the source of the 26 T cell receptor beta chains below, sequenced in a study of T cells in narcolepsy. Profiled with immunoSEQ multiplex PCR; TCRdb holds only in-frame clones, not every one. Seen here are roughly 11,000 clones, just under 95% observed once, and the top ten hold 1.1%. The specimen sequenced was CD45RA- memory CD4+ T cells from PBMCs. These receptors were collected from a human donor with narcolepsy.

The CDR3 coding sequence is TGTGCCAGCAGTTTAAATCAGGGGAACTGGGAGACCCAGTACTTC. It codes for CASSLNQGNWETQYF. The chain carries TRBV28 and TRBJ2-5; TRBD1 is a possible D gene (6 bases). Germline CDR1 reads MDHEN; CDR2 reads SYDVKM. The CDR3 contains 15 residues. Trimming took 2 bases from V and 5 from J, leaving 15 bases between them.

The gene calls are TRBV5-1 and TRBJ1-1; D is undetermined. The CDR3 is made up of 13 amino acids. Between the trimmed V and J ends, which lost 4 bases and 6 bases, there was a span of 13 bases. Germline CDR1 and CDR2: SGHRS and YFSETQ. The CDR3 reads CASSPDNHPEAFF. The DNA for the CDR3 is TGCGCCAGCAGCCCGGATAATCATCCTGAAGCTTTCTTT.

The chain recombines TRBV6-1 with TRBJ2-7, with D unresolved. V lost 6 bases and J 3 bases, leaving 9 bases between the germline ends. This CDR3 is 12 amino acids long. CDR1 and CDR2 (germline): MNHNS, SASEGT. The CDR3 region has the DNA TGTGCCAGCAGCCCCGCCGGCTACGAGCAGTACTTC. Translated, it gives CASSPAGYEQYF.

In this sample, this clone turned up a few times. V and J are TRBV7-2 and TRBJ1-1, with D perhaps TRBD1 (5 bases). This CDR3 has 14 amino acids. The V end was cut by 4 bases, the J end by 7 bases, with 16 bases between. Germline V CDR1 and CDR2: SGHTA, FQGNSA. The CDR3 loop is CASSSTLSGREAFF. CDR3 coding DNA: TGTGCCAGCAGCTCGACTCTTTCGGGGCGTGAAGCTTTCTTT.

The chain recombines TRBV5-1 with TRBJ2-4; no definite D call. This CDR3 has 15 residues. V dropped 0 bases and J dropped 4 bases, with 11 bases sitting between them. Germline CDR1 and CDR2: SGHRS and YFSETQ. The chain's CDR3 is CASSLGPQAKNIQYF. CDR3 bases: TGCGCCAGCAGCTTGGGTCCTCAGGCAAAAAACATTCAGTACTTC.

Of note for this clone: The junction departs from germline at one end; a sequencing error may be responsible. The chain uses TRBV10-1 and TRBJ2-3; 7 nucleotides match TRBD2. In germline, CDR1 is WNHNN, CDR2 SYGVQD (reference sequence). The CDR3 is 14 residues long. The CDR3 here is CASSDPTSTDTQYF. As DNA, the CDR3 is TGCGCCAGCAGTGACCCGACTAGCACCGATACGCAGTATTTT.

This CDR3 is CASSLNAGNYGYTF. The CDR3 DNA reads TGTGCCAGCAGTTTGAATGCTGGTAACTATGGCTACACCTTC. This chain joins TRBV6-5 and TRBJ1-2; D is unclear. The CDR3 extends over 14 amino acids. V was cut by 4 bases and J by 1 base, with 10 bases left in between. CDR1 is MNHEY and CDR2 is SVGAGI in the germline V gene.

This clone was detected only once. The rearrangement links TRBV9 to TRBJ2-2; D is undetermined. Germline V gene data show CDR1 as SGDLS and CDR2 as YYNGEE. The CDR3 length is 15 residues. V was shortened by 4 bases and J by 4 bases, with 14 bases between the two germline ends. The CDR3 DNA is TGTGCCAGCAGCCCCCGCGGAACGGGCACCGGGGAGCTGTTTTTT. This gives the protein CASSPRGTGTGELFF.

The chain employs TRBV7-8 and TRBJ2-5; 7 nucleotides match TRBD1. The CDR3 is 14 amino acids. V lost 4 bases and J lost 3; bases outside the gene matches: 5. The germline CDR1 and CDR2 sequences are SGHVS and FQNEAQ. This CDR3 is CASSSGQVKETQYF. DNA of the CDR3: TGTGCCAGCAGCTCCGGACAGGTGAAAGAGACCCAGTACTTC. The whole variable domain, remainder taken from reference TRBV7-8 and TRBJ2-5, is GAGVSQSPRYKVAKRGQDVALRCDPISGHVSLFWYQQALGQGPEFLTYFQNEAQLDKSGLPSDRFFAERPEGSVSTLKIQRTQQEDSAVYLCASSSGQVKETQYFGPGTRLLVL.

V usage is TRBV5-1 and J usage is TRBJ2-2; D ambiguous. The CDR3 has 14 residues. The germline gives CDR1 SGHRS, CDR2 YFSETQ. V lost 0 bases to trimming and J lost 1 base, with 4 bases between them. CDR3 loop: CASSLGRNTGELFF. The CDR3 DNA sequence: TGCGCCAGCAGCTTGGGCAGGAACACCGGGGAGCTGTTTTTT. Full variable domain (remainder filled in from reference TRBV5-1 and TRBJ2-2): KAGVTQTPRYLIKTRGQQVTLSCSPISGHRSVSWYQQTPGQGLQFLFEYFSETQRNKGNFPGRFSGRQFSNSRSEMNVSTLELGDSALYLCASSLGRNTGELFFGEGSRLTVL.

The chain has TRBV5-4 and TRBJ2-3, with TRBD2 matching over 11 bases. Germline assignment: CDR1 SGHNT and CDR2 YYREEE (reference sequence). This CDR3 contains 17 residues. J gave up 2 bases and V 2 bases, and 7 bases lay outside the gene matches. Here the CDR3 reads CASSLPLAGGPTDTQYF. Here the CDR3 DNA reads TGTGCCAGCAGCTTACCCCTAGCGGGGGGCCCCACAGATACGCAGTATTTT.

The rearrangement joins TRBV7-6 to TRBJ2-2; D call uncertain. CDR1 is SGHVS and CDR2 is FNYEAQ in the germline V gene. The CDR3 consists of 16 residues. Trimming removed 1 base at V and 4 bases at J, with 13 bases between. CDR3 DNA sequence: TGTGCCAGCAGCTTAGAGGCCGGGCAGCTCACCGGGGAGCTGTTTTTT. Its protein product is CASSLEAGQLTGELFF.

This clone was detected a few times. Here the CDR3 DNA reads TGTGCCTGGGACAGGGGGCCGGAGACCCAGTACTTC. Protein sequence: CAWDRGPETQYF. The rearrangement joins TRBV30 to TRBJ2-5; 10 bases are shared with TRBD1. V was pared by 5 bases and J by 5 bases, with 2 bases of the junction left unmatched. Germline CDR1 and CDR2: GTSNPN and SVGIG (reference sequence). The CDR3 loop spans 12 amino acids.

This clone was observed once. This chain uses TRBV10-3 with TRBJ2-5, with TRBD1 matching 9 bases. The CDR3 is made up of 16 amino acids. Losses at the gene ends were 1 base for V and 3 bases for J; bases not matched to a gene: 6. Germline assignment: CDR1 ENHRY and CDR2 SYGVKD. CDR3 sequence: CAISELGQGEEETQYF. The CDR3 nucleotides are TGTGCCATCAGTGAGTTGGGACAGGGCGAAGAAGAGACCCAGTACTTC.

The chain employs TRBV5-1 and TRBJ1-3; 7 bases align to TRBD1. J lost 0 bases, V lost 4 bases, and 4 bases had no gene match. Germline V gene sequence: CDR1 SGHRS, CDR2 YFSETQ. The CDR3 contains 15 residues. The CDR3, as DNA: TGCGCCAGCAGCCTTAACAGGGGCTCTGGAAACACCATATATTTT. Translating it yields CASSLNRGSGNTIYF.

V gene TRBV6-6 combines with J gene TRBJ2-2, with 7 bases fitting TRBD2. Trimming removed 6 bases from V and 7 bases from J; junction bases left unmatched: 2. The CDR3 contains 12 residues. Germline lookup yields CDR1 MNHNY and CDR2 SVGAGI (reference sequence). The CDR3 loop reads CASRVAGGELFF. CDR3 DNA: TGTGCCAGCAGGGTAGCGGGCGGGGAGCTGTTTTTT.

The chain links TRBV4-2 to TRBJ2-7; unclear D gene. CDR3 size: 14 residues. The germline gives CDR1 LGHNA, CDR2 YNFKEQ. Trimming pared 2 bases from V and 2 bases from J, leaving 10 bases between. CDR3: CASSQKLLAYEQYF. The CDR3 coding sequence is TGTGCCAGCAGCCAAAAGCTGCTAGCCTACGAGCAGTACTTC.

This clone appeared a few times. The V call is TRBV5-1, the J call TRBJ2-7; 7 bases map to TRBD1. The CDR3 has 15 amino acids. Unmatched junction bases numbered 11, after V lost 7 bases and J lost 1 base. In germline, CDR1 is SGHRS, CDR2 YFSETQ. This CDR3 is CASLPIPGQSYEQYF. The CDR3 DNA reads as TGCGCCAGCCTCCCAATTCCGGGACAGTCCTACGAGCAGTACTTC.

The chain recombines TRBV5-1 with TRBJ2-1; D is unresolved. Germline V gene data show CDR1 as SGHRS and CDR2 as YFSETQ. The CDR3 loop spans 15 amino acids. Trimming removed 1 base at V and 5 bases at J, with 13 bases between. Here the CDR3 DNA reads TGCGCCAGCAGCTTGATCCGGTGGTCTGACAATGAGCAGTTCTTC. This sequence encodes CASSLIRWSDNEQFF.

The chain carries TRBV10-3 and TRBJ1-2; D is possibly TRBD1 (5 bases). This CDR3 is built from 16 residues. With 2 bases removed from V and 6 bases from J, the gap between germline ends came to 19 bases. Germline CDR1 is ENHRY and CDR2 is SYGVKD. In DNA, the CDR3 is TGTGCCATCAGTGAGCTCCGGATAGGGGCGGATAATGGCTACACCTTC. Residues: CAISELRIGADNGYTF.

V usage is TRBV5-4 and J usage is TRBJ2-2; TRBD1 matches 8 bases. The length of the CDR3 is 15 residues. The V and J ends lost 4 bases and 3 bases, in that order; junction bases with no gene match: 5. In germline, CDR1 is SGHNT, CDR2 YYREEE (reference sequence). CDR3 DNA: TGTGCCAGCAGCCCAGACAGGGGCCACACCGGGGAGCTGTTTTTT. It encodes CASSPDRGHTGELFF.

V and J are TRBV30 and TRBJ1-2, with D unclear. The CDR3 spans 9 residues. Germline CDR1 GTSNPN, CDR2 SVGIG (reference sequence). V lost 5 bases and J lost 5, with 3 bases in between. The CDR3 sequence: CAWGYGYTF. The CDR3 nucleotides read TGTGCCTGGGGGTATGGCTACACCTTC. Full variable domain (missing parts from reference TRBV30 and TRBJ1-2): SQTIHQWPATLVQPVGSPLSLECTVEGTSNPNLYWYRQAAGRGLQLLFYSVGIGQISSEVPQNLSASRPQDRQFILSSKKLLLSDSGFYLCAWGYGYTFGSGTRLTVV.

Remarks on this clone: Distinct nucleotide sequences in the sample also encode this CDR3. The chain links TRBV7-9 to TRBJ1-1; D not certain. The V end was cut by 6 bases, the J end by 0 bases, with 5 bases between. CDR1 SEHNR and CDR2 FQNEAQ come from the germline V gene (reference sequence). The CDR3 consists of 12 residues. The CDR3 loop reads CASRGLNTEAFF. The CDR3 nucleotides read TGTGCCAGCAGGGGTTTGAACACTGAAGCTTTCTTT.

V is TRBV7-9 and J is TRBJ2-5; D remains ambiguous. Germline V gene lookup returns CDR1 SEHNR and CDR2 FQNEAQ (reference sequence). CDR3 size: 14 residues. The ends were cut back, 1 base at V and 1 base at J, with 7 bases in the middle. In nucleotides, the CDR3 is TGTGCCAGCAGCTTAGGGACCCGCCAAGAGACCCAGTACTTC. Translation: CASSLGTRQETQYF.

A single count supports this clone. The gene calls are TRBV30 and TRBJ2-7; D possibly corresponds to TRBD2 (6 bases). Trimming pared 2 bases from V and 7 bases from J, leaving 18 bases between. Germline V gene lookup returns CDR1 GTSNPN and CDR2 SVGIG (reference sequence). This CDR3 has 14 residues. CDR3 in amino acids: CAWSKGTGVREQYF. Written as DNA, the CDR3 is TGTGCCTGGAGTAAAGGGACGGGAGTGAGAGAGCAGTACTTC. The entire variable domain, with the rest obtained from reference TRBV30 and TRBJ2-7, is as follows: SQTIHQWPATLVQPVGSPLSLECTVEGTSNPNLYWYRQAAGRGLQLLFYSVGIGQISSEVPQNLSASRPQDRQFILSSKKLLLSDSGFYLCAWSKGTGVREQYFGPGTRLTVT.

The rearrangement links TRBV7-2 to TRBJ1-2, with TRBD1 as a possible D gene (5 bases). The CDR3 loop spans 14 amino acids. Germline CDR1 is SGHTA and CDR2 is FQGNSA. Trimming stripped 2 bases from V and 2 bases from J, with 9 bases between. The CDR3, as DNA: TGTGCCAGCAGCTTATCGGCAGGGAACTATGGCTACACCTTC. Translated, it gives CASSLSAGNYGYTF.